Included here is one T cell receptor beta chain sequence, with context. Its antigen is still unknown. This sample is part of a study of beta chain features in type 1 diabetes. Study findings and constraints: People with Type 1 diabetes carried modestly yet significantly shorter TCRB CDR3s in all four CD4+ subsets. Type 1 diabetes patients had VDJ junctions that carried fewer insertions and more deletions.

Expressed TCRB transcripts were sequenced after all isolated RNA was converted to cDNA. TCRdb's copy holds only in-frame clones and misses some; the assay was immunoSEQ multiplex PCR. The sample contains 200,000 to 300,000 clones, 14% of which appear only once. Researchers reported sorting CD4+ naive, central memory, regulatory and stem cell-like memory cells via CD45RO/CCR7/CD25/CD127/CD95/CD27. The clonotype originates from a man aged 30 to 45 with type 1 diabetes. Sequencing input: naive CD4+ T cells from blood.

This chain's CDR3 is CATSRDPSDFYEQYF. CDR3 nucleotide sequence: TGTGCCACCAGCAGAGATCCCAGCGACTTCTACGAGCAGTACTTC. J is TRBJ2-7 and V is TRBV15; D unresolved. The V and J ends lost 0 bases and 3 bases respectively, with 12 bases between them. The CDR3 sequence is 15 residues long. Per germline, CDR1 LNHNV and CDR2 YYDKDF (reference sequence).